This is a list of T cell receptor beta chains from one sample in a study of T-cell reconstitution after alpha-beta-depleted transplantation in children. MiXCR, applied by TCRdb to the PCR reads, yields one record per CDR3 protein. The table has more than 40,000 distinct CDR3 sequences, about 9% seen once; the top ten hold 25% to 30%. The specimen comprised PBMCs, mostly from graft donor cells, sampled 60 days after TCRalphabeta/CD19-depleted stem cell transplant. The receptor set was obtained from a male patient aged 2-9 years who had a stem cell transplant for chronic granulomatous disease, so the T cells may come from the graft donor. Each CDR3 is given with its conserved first and last residue. D genes are given only for firm matches. The listing skips clone size in some rows; elsewhere it reads once, few, many or a size class.

V gene: TRBV11-2
J gene: TRBJ2-7
D gene: -
clone size: many
CDR3 protein: CASSLELLSYEQYF
CDR3 DNA: TGTGCCAGCAGCTTAGAACTACTTTCCTACGAGCAGTACTTC

V gene: TRBV12-3/TRBV12-4
J gene: TRBJ1-5
D gene: TRBD1
clone size: many
CDR3 protein: CASTTGVQPQHF
CDR3 DNA: TGTGCCAGCACCACAGGGGTTCAGCCCCAGCATTTT

V gene: TRBV20-1
J gene: TRBJ2-7
D gene: -
clone size: many
CDR3 protein: CSARHSYEQYF
CDR3 DNA: TGCAGTGCTAGACACTCCTACGAGCAGTACTTC

V gene: TRBV20-1
J gene: TRBJ1-1
D gene: -
clone size: -
CDR3 protein: CSASSGRGNTEAFF
CDR3 DNA: TGCAGTGCTAGTTCAGGACGAGGGAACACTGAAGCTTTCTTT

V gene: TRBV12-3/TRBV12-4
J gene: TRBJ1-6
D gene: -
clone size: many
CDR3 protein: CASRRGYNSPLHF
CDR3 DNA: TGTGCCAGCCGAAGGGGATATAATTCACCCCTCCACTTT

V gene: TRBV20-1
J gene: TRBJ2-7
D gene: -
clone size: many
CDR3 protein: CSARASARVYEQYF
CDR3 DNA: TGCAGTGCTAGAGCCTCCGCCAGGGTCTACGAGCAGTACTTC

V gene: TRBV6-2/TRBV6-3
J gene: TRBJ1-1
D gene: -
clone size: few
CDR3 protein: CASREYTEAFF
CDR3 DNA: TGTGCCAGCAGAGAGTACACTGAAGCTTTCTTT

V gene: TRBV9
J gene: TRBJ2-5
D gene: TRBD1
clone size: many
CDR3 protein: CASSVGRLTGSQETQYF
CDR3 DNA: TGTGCCAGCAGCGTAGGCCGCCTGACAGGGAGCCAAGAGACCCAGTACTTC

V gene: TRBV4-1
J gene: TRBJ2-7
D gene: TRBD1
clone size: medium-sized
CDR3 protein: CASSHLPRTGAYEQYF
CDR3 DNA: TGCGCCAGCAGCCATTTACCAAGGACAGGGGCCTACGAGCAGTACTTC

V gene: TRBV2
J gene: TRBJ2-1
D gene: TRBD2
clone size: many
CDR3 protein: CASSDPAGAYNEQFF
CDR3 DNA: TGTGCCAGCAGTGACCCAGCGGGAGCTTACAATGAGCAGTTCTTC

V gene: TRBV20-1
J gene: TRBJ1-1
D gene: -
clone size: many
CDR3 protein: CSADWGVGDTEAFF
CDR3 DNA: TGCAGTGCCGATTGGGGGGTGGGAGACACTGAAGCTTTCTTT

V gene: TRBV28
J gene: TRBJ2-1
D gene: TRBD2
clone size: -
CDR3 protein: CASSLWGGLAGGKRSYNEQFF
CDR3 DNA: TGTGCCAGCAGTTTATGGGGGGGACTAGCGGGTGGTAAGAGGTCCTACAATGAGCAGTTCTTC

V gene: TRBV27
J gene: TRBJ2-7
D gene: -
clone size: many
CDR3 protein: CASSWGGQPYEQYF
CDR3 DNA: TGTGCCAGCAGTTGGGGAGGCCAGCCCTACGAGCAGTACTTC

V gene: TRBV12-3/TRBV12-4
J gene: TRBJ1-2
D gene: TRBD1
clone size: many
CDR3 protein: CASSWTGLGYTF
CDR3 DNA: TGTGCCAGCAGTTGGACAGGGTTGGGCTACACCTTC

V gene: TRBV10-1
J gene: TRBJ2-2
D gene: -
clone size: many
CDR3 protein: CASSESRQNTGELFF
CDR3 DNA: TGCGCCAGCAGTGAGTCGAGACAGAACACCGGGGAGCTGTTTTTT

V gene: TRBV27
J gene: TRBJ2-7
D gene: -
clone size: many
CDR3 protein: CASKSSIALYEQYF
CDR3 DNA: TGTGCCAGCAAGTCAAGTATAGCGCTCTACGAGCAGTACTTC

V gene: TRBV11-2
J gene: TRBJ2-3
D gene: TRBD1
clone size: many
CDR3 protein: CASSWTGGSPDTQYF
CDR3 DNA: TGTGCCAGCAGCTGGACAGGGGGAAGTCCAGATACGCAGTATTTT

V gene: TRBV11-3
J gene: TRBJ1-1
D gene: -
clone size: many
CDR3 protein: CASSLRDGTEAFF
CDR3 DNA: TGTGCCAGCAGCCTACGTGACGGGACTGAAGCTTTCTTT

V gene: TRBV15
J gene: TRBJ2-7
D gene: -
clone size: many
CDR3 protein: CATSREAYYEQYF
CDR3 DNA: TGTGCCACCAGCAGAGAGGCTTACTACGAGCAGTACTTC

V gene: TRBV6-1
J gene: TRBJ2-5
D gene: TRBD2
clone size: -
CDR3 protein: CASTPTSGLAGGETQYF
CDR3 DNA: TGTGCCAGCACCCCTACCTCGGGACTAGCGGGAGGAGAGACCCAGTACTTC

V gene: TRBV5-1
J gene: TRBJ2-7
D gene: -
clone size: many
CDR3 protein: CASRDGVEEYF
CDR3 DNA: TGCGCCAGCAGGGACGGGGTAGAAGAGTACTTC

V gene: TRBV4-2
J gene: TRBJ2-7
D gene: -
clone size: many
CDR3 protein: CASSQEAKAGFYEQYF
CDR3 DNA: TGTGCCAGCAGCCAAGAGGCCAAGGCAGGTTTTTACGAGCAGTACTTC

V gene: TRBV27
J gene: TRBJ2-3
D gene: -
clone size: many
CDR3 protein: CASSFMGHGASQYF
CDR3 DNA: TGTGCCAGCAGTTTCATGGGCCACGGGGCGTCGCAGTATTTT

V gene: TRBV20-1
J gene: TRBJ2-7
D gene: -
clone size: many
CDR3 protein: CSASGATSYEQYF
CDR3 DNA: TGCAGTGCTAGCGGGGCTACCTCCTACGAGCAGTACTTC

V gene: TRBV5-1
J gene: TRBJ1-1
D gene: -
clone size: many
CDR3 protein: CASSLRGSTEAFF
CDR3 DNA: TGCGCCAGCAGCTTAAGGGGGAGCACTGAAGCTTTCTTT

V gene: TRBV14
J gene: TRBJ2-7
D gene: -
clone size: many
CDR3 protein: CASSPDGGHTYEQYF
CDR3 DNA: TGTGCCAGCAGCCCGGACGGAGGCCACACCTACGAGCAGTACTTC

V gene: TRBV15
J gene: TRBJ2-5
D gene: -
clone size: many
CDR3 protein: CATSIRLGGKETQYF
CDR3 DNA: TGTGCCACCAGCATCCGCTTAGGCGGAAAAGAGACCCAGTACTTC

V gene: TRBV12-3/TRBV12-4
J gene: TRBJ1-3
D gene: -
clone size: many
CDR3 protein: CASSLGISSGNTIYF
CDR3 DNA: TGTGCCAGCAGTTTAGGGATAAGCTCTGGAAACACCATATATTTT

V gene: TRBV5-1
J gene: TRBJ2-2
D gene: -
clone size: many
CDR3 protein: CASSSILGVGELFF
CDR3 DNA: TGCGCCAGCAGCTCCATCTTAGGGGTCGGGGAGCTGTTTTTT

V gene: TRBV12-3/TRBV12-4
J gene: TRBJ2-6
D gene: TRBD1
clone size: -
CDR3 protein: CTCSRPDRFPSGANVLTF
CDR3 DNA: TGTACCTGCAGTAGACCGGACAGGTTCCCATCTGGGGCCAACGTCCTGACTTTC

V gene: TRBV6-5
J gene: TRBJ1-1
D gene: -
clone size: many
CDR3 protein: CASSVPGGTEAFF
CDR3 DNA: TGTGCCAGCAGCGTCCCGGGGGGGACTGAAGCTTTCTTT

V gene: TRBV27
J gene: TRBJ1-6
D gene: TRBD1
clone size: -
CDR3 protein: CASSLTRTGDNSPLHF
CDR3 DNA: TGTGCCAGCAGTTTAACAAGAACAGGGGATAATTCACCCCTCCACTTT

V gene: TRBV15
J gene: TRBJ2-7
D gene: TRBD2
clone size: few
CDR3 protein: CATSRGMASGGSYEQYF
CDR3 DNA: TGTGCCACCAGCAGAGGTATGGCTAGCGGGGGGTCCTACGAGCAGTACTTC

V gene: TRBV7-2
J gene: TRBJ2-7
D gene: TRBD2
clone size: many
CDR3 protein: CASSRSSGPNYEQYF
CDR3 DNA: TGTGCCAGCAGCCGGTCTAGCGGGCCCAACTACGAGCAGTACTTC

V gene: TRBV20-1
J gene: TRBJ2-1
D gene: -
clone size: many
CDR3 protein: CSAVGRGGNEQFF
CDR3 DNA: TGCAGTGCCGTAGGACGGGGTGGGAATGAGCAGTTCTTC

V gene: TRBV9
J gene: TRBJ2-3
D gene: -
clone size: few
CDR3 protein: CASSVGSGPSQIRSVAQYF
CDR3 DNA: TGTGCCAGCAGCGTGGGAAGCGGTCCCTCACAGATACGCAGTGTGGCGCAGTATTTT

V gene: TRBV27
J gene: TRBJ2-7
D gene: -
clone size: many
CDR3 protein: CASSPGATYEQYF
CDR3 DNA: TGTGCCAGCAGTCCGGGGGCGACCTACGAGCAGTACTTC

V gene: TRBV28
J gene: TRBJ2-5
D gene: -
clone size: many
CDR3 protein: CASSLWKTGYQETQYF
CDR3 DNA: TGTGCCAGCAGTTTGTGGAAGACGGGGTACCAAGAGACCCAGTACTTC

V gene: TRBV20-1
J gene: TRBJ2-7
D gene: -
clone size: many
CDR3 protein: CSAEKSSYEQYF
CDR3 DNA: TGCAGTGCCGAGAAGAGTTCCTACGAGCAGTACTTC

V gene: TRBV6-5
J gene: TRBJ2-1
D gene: -
clone size: medium-sized
CDR3 protein: CASSYVGGEQFF
CDR3 DNA: TGTGCCAGCAGTTACGTCGGCGGGGAGCAGTTCTTC